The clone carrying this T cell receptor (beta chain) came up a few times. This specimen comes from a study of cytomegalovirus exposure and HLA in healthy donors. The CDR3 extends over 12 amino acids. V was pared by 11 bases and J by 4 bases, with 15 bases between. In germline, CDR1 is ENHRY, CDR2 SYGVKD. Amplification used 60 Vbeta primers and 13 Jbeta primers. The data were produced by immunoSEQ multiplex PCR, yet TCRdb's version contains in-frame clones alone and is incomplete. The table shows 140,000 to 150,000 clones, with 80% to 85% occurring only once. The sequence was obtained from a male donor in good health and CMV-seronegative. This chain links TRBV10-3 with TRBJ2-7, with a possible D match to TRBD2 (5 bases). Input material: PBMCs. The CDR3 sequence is CAHGKERYEQYF. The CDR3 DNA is TGTGCCCACGGGAAAGAAAGGTACGAGCAGTACTTC.